Listed below are T cell receptor beta chains from one sample, sequenced in a study of blood T cells in healthy people across ages. One entry per CDR3 protein results from TCRdb running MiXCR on the 5' RACE reads. Of hundreds of thousands of distinct CDR3 sequences listed, under 30% are singletons. The data were also submitted as part of a second study, on T cells of mothers and their children.

Input material: blood. Every receptor here comes from a boy aged 5-17 years in good health. The CDR3 runs from the conserved cysteine through the conserved F or W. The order of the fields is V gene, D gene, J gene, clone size, CDR3 protein, CDR3 DNA. A D gene is named only where the DNA matches it firmly. The size entry is marked missing in some rows and otherwise reads once, few, many or a size class.

TRBV20-1	NA	TRBJ2-5	few	CSAILPLGTQYF	TGCAGTGCTATACTACCGCTCGGGACCCAGTACTTC
TRBV4-3	NA	TRBJ2-1	NA	CASSQDLQGPNNEQFF	TGCGCCAGCAGCCAAGATCTGCAGGGCCCCAACAATGAGCAGTTCTTC
TRBV20-1	NA	TRBJ2-4	NA	CSASDSVIAKNIQYF	TGCAGTGCTTCTGACAGCGTCATAGCCAAAAACATTCAGTACTTC
TRBV7-2	NA	TRBJ2-1	NA	CASSFLSGNPYNEQFF	TGTGCCAGCAGCTTTTTATCCGGGAACCCCTACAATGAGCAGTTCTTC
TRBV18	NA	TRBJ2-5	NA	CASSPPQARATQYF	TGTGCCAGCTCACCACCGCAGGCGAGGGCGACCCAGTACTTC
TRBV7-2	NA	TRBJ1-2	NA	CASGITGFYGYTF	TGTGCCAGCGGCATAACAGGGTTCTATGGCTACACCTTC
TRBV2	TRBD1	TRBJ2-7	NA	CASRPGQGVYEQYF	TGTGCCAGCAGGCCGGGACAGGGGGTCTACGAGCAGTACTTC
TRBV29-1	NA	TRBJ2-3	NA	CSGDQAGSGADTQYF	TGCAGCGGTGATCAGGCTGGCTCAGGGGCAGATACGCAGTATTTT
TRBV29-1	NA	TRBJ1-5	few	CSVGLGVNQPQHF	TGCAGCGTTGGGCTGGGGGTCAATCAGCCCCAGCACTTT
TRBV5-1	NA	TRBJ2-7	NA	CASSPGASGPYEQYF	TGCGCCAGCAGCCCGGGGGCTAGCGGACCCTACGAGCAGTACTTC
TRBV7-7	TRBD1	TRBJ2-2	NA	CASSLTRWGQGTGELFF	TGTGCTAGCAGTTTAACCCGCTGGGGACAGGGCACCGGGGAGCTGTTTTTT
TRBV20-1	TRBD2	TRBJ2-5	NA	CSATYRTGGYQETQYF	TGCAGTGCTACCTATCGGACGGGGGGGTACCAAGAGACCCAGTACTTC
TRBV7-8	TRBD1	TRBJ1-5	few	CASSLRRGRGVDQPQHF	TGTGCCAGCAGCTTACGACGCGGCAGGGGGGTCGATCAGCCCCAGCATTTT
TRBV6-6	NA	TRBJ1-6	NA	CASSLQGNTLHF	TGTGCCAGCAGCCTACAGGGTAACACCCTCCACTTT
TRBV7-9	TRBD2	TRBJ2-7	few	CASISWTSGTYEQYF	TGTGCCAGCATCTCTTGGACTAGCGGGACCTACGAGCAGTACTTC
TRBV28	NA	TRBJ1-1	NA	CASSFTGSTTEAFF	TGTGCCAGCAGTTTTACAGGGAGTACCACTGAAGCTTTCTTT
TRBV28	TRBD2	TRBJ2-5	many	CASSWARRRGFQETQYF	TGTGCCAGCAGTTGGGCCCGGCGGCGGGGGTTCCAAGAGACCCAGTACTTC
TRBV10-3	TRBD2	TRBJ2-1	few	CAISGGGQGDEQFF	TGTGCCATCAGTGGGGGAGGGCAGGGCGATGAGCAGTTCTTC
TRBV4-3	TRBD1	TRBJ1-4	many	CASSQSNRGTNEKLFF	TGCGCCAGCAGCCAAAGTAACAGGGGAACTAATGAAAAACTGTTTTTT
TRBV5-5	NA	TRBJ2-7	NA	CASWDPSYEQYF	TGTGCCAGTTGGGACCCCTCCTACGAGCAGTACTTC
TRBV6-2/TRBV6-3	TRBD2	TRBJ2-5	NA	CASRFTLAGGPETQYF	TGTGCCAGCAGGTTCACACTAGCGGGGGGGCCAGAGACCCAGTACTTC
TRBV6-5	NA	TRBJ1-1	few	CASSRLGTENTEAFF	TGTGCCAGCTCGCGACTGGGGACTGAGAACACTGAAGCTTTCTTT
TRBV5-1	TRBD1	TRBJ2-7	NA	CASSLEGQSYEQYF	TGTGCCAGCAGTTTAGAGGGACAGTCCTACGAGCAGTACTTC
TRBV7-8	NA	TRBJ2-3	few	CASSGTRTDTQYF	TGTGCCAGCAGCGGGACGCGCACAGATACGCAGTATTTT
TRBV20-1	TRBD1	TRBJ1-4	NA	CSAKDRGVHATNEKLFF	TGCAGTGCTAAGGACAGGGGCGTTCATGCAACTAATGAAAAACTGTTTTTT
TRBV15	NA	TRBJ1-1	few	CATSRDLSRWSTEAFF	TGTGCCACCAGCAGAGACCTGTCCCGTTGGTCCACTGAAGCTTTCTTT
TRBV12-3/TRBV12-4	NA	TRBJ2-1	few	CASSLIRVATGNEQFF	TGTGCCAGCAGTTTGATCCGAGTGGCTACAGGGAATGAGCAGTTCTTC
TRBV20-1	NA	TRBJ2-5	NA	CSSSSETQYF	TGCAGTTCCTCCTCCGAGACCCAGTACTTC
TRBV25-1	TRBD2	TRBJ2-5	few	CASSDWTSGRGETQYF	TGTGCCAGCAGTGACTGGACTAGCGGGAGAGGAGAGACCCAGTACTTC
TRBV2	TRBD1	TRBJ2-7	NA	CASRLGQGDEQYF	TGTGCCAGCAGACTCGGACAGGGGGACGAGCAGTACTTC
TRBV7-8	NA	TRBJ1-3	NA	CASSPLLSGNTIYF	TGTGCCAGCAGCCCTCTCCTCTCTGGAAACACCATATATTTT
TRBV20-1	NA	TRBJ2-3	NA	CSAGILGTKRDTQYF	TGCAGTGCTGGAATACTAGGCACTAAACGTGATACGCAGTATTTT
TRBV6-1	NA	TRBJ2-5	few	CASMRQIQETQYF	TGTGCCAGCATGAGACAGATCCAAGAGACCCAGTACTTC
TRBV7-2	NA	TRBJ1-5	NA	CASSLTGTVGNQPQHF	TGTGCCAGCAGCCTCACAGGGACGGTCGGCAATCAGCCCCAGCATTTT
TRBV27	TRBD1	TRBJ1-5	few	CASRGQGDQPQHF	TGTGCCAGCAGGGGACAGGGGGATCAGCCCCAGCATTTT
TRBV20-1	TRBD2	TRBJ2-3	NA	CSAEGLAGTTDTQYF	TGCAGTGCTGAGGGACTAGCGGGGACCACAGATACGCAGTATTTT
TRBV30	TRBD2	TRBJ2-1	NA	CAWSVTSGGDEQFF	TGTGCCTGGAGTGTAACTAGCGGGGGGGATGAGCAGTTCTTC
TRBV5-1	NA	TRBJ1-1	NA	CASSSRIAPLLGTEAFF	TGCGCCAGCAGCTCTCGAATTGCCCCGTTGTTGGGCACTGAAGCTTTCTTT
TRBV28	NA	TRBJ2-7	many	CASSLGSGSYEQYF	TGTGCCAGCAGTTTGGGGAGCGGCTCCTACGAGCAGTACTTC
TRBV7-2	NA	TRBJ1-2	NA	CASSLGLGAGYGYTF	TGTGCCAGCAGCTTAGGCCTGGGGGCGGGCTATGGCTACACCTTC
TRBV28	NA	TRBJ2-5	many	CASTHRAGRTTQYF	TGTGCCAGCACCCACCGGGCCGGGAGAACGACCCAGTACTTC
TRBV28	NA	TRBJ2-5	NA	CASSFYPGETQYF	TGTGCCAGCAGTTTCTATCCGGGGGAGACCCAGTACTTC
TRBV28	TRBD1	TRBJ2-1	few	CATRTGINEQFF	TGTGCCACCCGGACAGGGATCAATGAGCAGTTCTTC
TRBV7-8	NA	TRBJ2-7	NA	CASSLPDHEQYF	TGTGCCAGCAGCTTACCCGATCACGAGCAGTACTTC
TRBV5-5	NA	TRBJ2-7	few	CASSSRDKPYYEQYF	TGTGCCAGCAGCTCCCGGGATAAACCCTACTACGAGCAGTACTTC
TRBV12-3/TRBV12-4	TRBD1	TRBJ1-1	NA	CASSFGQEYLNTEAFF	TGTGCCAGTAGCTTCGGACAGGAATACTTGAACACTGAAGCTTTCTTT
TRBV28	TRBD2	TRBJ2-1	few	CASSSIIIERGTSDTYNEQFF	TGTGCCAGCAGTTCGATTATTATTGAGCGCGGGACTAGCGATACCTACAATGAGCAGTTCTTC
TRBV5-1	TRBD1	TRBJ2-7	few	CASSQNGQGSYEQYF	TGCGCCAGCAGCCAGAACGGACAGGGCTCCTACGAGCAGTACTTC
TRBV5-6	NA	TRBJ2-5	NA	CASSQGLGPNTQETQYF	TGTGCCAGCAGCCAGGGGCTGGGGCCGAACACACAAGAGACCCAGTACTTC
TRBV6-6	TRBD1	TRBJ2-2	few	CASRGTGRTGELFF	TGTGCCAGCCGAGGGACAGGGCGGACCGGGGAGCTGTTTTTT
TRBV25-1	NA	TRBJ2-3	once	CASSVRVGDTQYF	TGTGCCAGCAGTGTCCGGGTCGGAGATACGCAGTATTTT
TRBV28	NA	TRBJ2-3	few	CASSSIALVLADTQYF	TGTGCCAGCAGTTCCATAGCATTGGTCTTGGCAGATACGCAGTATTTT
TRBV24-1	TRBD1	TRBJ1-2	NA	CATSEPGQGFYGYTF	TGTGCCACCAGTGAACCGGGACAGGGATTCTATGGCTACACCTTC
TRBV5-1	TRBD1	TRBJ2-4	few	CASSDGTGENIQYF	TGCGCCAGCAGCGATGGTACAGGGGAAAACATTCAGTACTTC
TRBV12-3/TRBV12-4	NA	TRBJ2-5	NA	CASRPSWQGRETQYF	TGTGCCAGCAGGCCTTCTTGGCAGGGGCGAGAGACCCAGTACTTC